This T cell receptor (beta chain) emerged from a study of T-cell memory formation after mild COVID-19. Findings of the study overall: Clones that shrank (day 15 to 85) were balanced CD4/CD8, whereas later expanders leaned CD4+.

Trimming stripped 5 bases from V and 1 base from J, with 17 bases between. The CDR3 is 15 amino acids. CDR1 and CDR2 from the germline V gene are DFQATT and SNEGSKA (reference sequence). One entry per CDR3 protein results from TCRdb running MiXCR on the 5' RACE reads. Altogether 240,000 or so distinct CDR3 sequences are present, around 10% being singletons, with the ten largest covering 20% to 25%. This clonotype occurred a few times. What it binds is unknown. The specimen sequenced was PBMCs or a T cell subset sorted from them (not recorded which). The V call is TRBV20-1, the J call TRBJ1-1; a weak D match, TRBD1 (5 bases). The clonotype comes from a man between 18 and 35 years old who had mild COVID-19 (a few samples of this study predate the infection). Cell type and time point are not known. The CDR3 bases are TGCAGTGCTCCAACGGCGGACACCGGGAACACTGAAGCTTTCTTT. Its translation is CSAPTADTGNTEAFF.